The 19 T cell receptor beta chains presented below share a single source sample, sequenced in a study of OX40 agonist ivuxolimab in advanced cancers. Generated by immunoSEQ multiplex PCR, the TCRdb table keeps only in-frame clones and is missing some. The sample yields 55,000 to 65,000 clones, about 88% seen once. The sample was CD4+ or CD8+ T cells sorted from blood, taken in a trial of the OX40 agonist ivuxolimab. All receptors derive from an adult with an advanced solid tumor such as melanoma, head and neck, liver or kidney cancer.

The rearrangement uses TRBV7-9 and TRBJ1-4; unclear D gene. This CDR3 is 14 amino acids long. Per germline, CDR1 SEHNR and CDR2 FQNEAQ (reference sequence). The V gene lost 3 bases and the J gene lost 7 bases, with 12 bases spanning the gap. The CDR3 sequence is CASSFNLEGEKLFF. CDR3 nucleotides: TGTGCCAGCAGCTTCAACCTTGAGGGTGAAAAACTGTTTTTT.

The rearrangement uses TRBV11-2 and TRBJ1-3, with a possible D match to TRBD1 (5 bases). Trimming took off 4 bases at V and 4 bases at J, with 14 bases between the two ends. The CDR3 sequence is 15 residues long. The germline CDR1 and CDR2 sequences are SGHAT and FQNNGV. CDR3 in DNA: TGTGCCAGCAGCTCCCCCCCAGGGCTCGGAAACACCATATATTTT. Its protein is CASSSPPGLGNTIYF.

The J gene is TRBJ1-2, the V gene TRBV7-2; D remains unclear. Germline CDR1 reads SGHTA; CDR2 reads FQGNSA. The CDR3 has 13 residues. The ends were cut back, 3 bases at V and 11 bases at J, with 16 bases in the middle. The CDR3 reads CASSFTHSDWYTF. The CDR3, as DNA: TGTGCCAGCAGCTTTACGCACAGCGACTGGTACACCTTC.

By share, this clone counts as medium-sized. V is TRBV5-1 and J is TRBJ2-3, with TRBD2 as a possible D gene (6 bases). Deletions cut 1 base from V and 2 bases from J, with 14 bases between. The CDR3 spans 16 residues. Germline assignment: CDR1 SGHRS and CDR2 YFSETQ. CDR3 protein: CASSLQGRTNTDTQYF. The CDR3 nucleotides read TGCGCCAGCAGCTTGCAAGGGCGGACTAACACAGATACGCAGTATTTT.

The rearrangement joins TRBV6-5 to TRBJ1-2, with D possibly TRBD1 on 6 matching bases. The CDR3 has 15 amino acids. The V end lost 6 bases, the J end lost 1 base, and 15 bases lay between the germline ends. Germline lookup yields CDR1 MNHEY and CDR2 SVGAGI. CDR3 nucleotides: TGTGCCAGCAGCAAATCCCCCAGGGGTAACTATGGCTACACCTTC. Amino acids: CASSKSPRGNYGYTF.

V usage is TRBV7-2 and J usage is TRBJ2-3; D possibly matches TRBD1 or TRBD2 (6 bases each). The CDR3 runs 17 residues. Trimming cost V 5 bases and J 3 bases, with 21 bases left between them. CDR1 SGHTA and CDR2 FQGNSA come from the germline V gene. CDR3 DNA: TGTGCCAGCAGCCTCCGGAGCTACGGGGGCCGAACAGATACGCAGTATTTT. Translation gives CASSLRSYGGRTDTQYF.

The rearrangement links TRBV5-5 to TRBJ2-3; 8 bases match TRBD2. V shed 4 bases and J 0 bases; nucleotides not matched to a gene: 7. CDR1 SGHKS and CDR2 YYEKEE come from the germline V gene (reference sequence). CDR3 length equals 16 residues. As DNA, the CDR3 is TGTGCCAGCAGCAAGCTGCGGGGGGCTAGCACAGATACGCAGTATTTT. Protein: CASSKLRGASTDTQYF.

This sequence joins TRBV5-5 and TRBJ1-1; perhaps TRBD1 as D (6 bases). The length of the CDR3 is 14 residues. Germline V lookup: CDR1 SGHKS, CDR2 YYEKEE (reference sequence). V was trimmed by 1 base and J by 5 bases, leaving 12 bases between them. The CDR3 here is CASSLQGLWTEAFF. The CDR3 DNA follows: TGTGCCAGCAGCTTGCAGGGGTTGTGGACTGAAGCTTTCTTT.

The V and J genes are TRBV7-9 and TRBJ1-4; D is unclear. Trimming stripped 1 base from V and 0 bases from J, with 6 bases between. Germline V lookup: CDR1 SEHNR, CDR2 FQNEAQ (reference sequence). The CDR3 loop spans 15 amino acids. As DNA, the CDR3 is TGTGCCAGCAGCTTAGAAGCCGCAACTAATGAAAAACTGTTTTTT. Translating gives CASSLEAATNEKLFF.

The V and J genes are TRBV18 and TRBJ1-2; D is uncertain. CDR1 and CDR2 (germline): KGHSH, LQKENI. The CDR3 contains 17 residues. V shed 3 bases and J shed 2 bases, with 19 bases lying between them. CDR3 nucleotide sequence: TGTGCCAGCTCACCCGAGGGAACGGGTCCCTCCAACTATGGCTACACCTTC. This encodes CASSPEGTGPSNYGYTF.

The gene calls are TRBV9 and TRBJ1-4; D is perhaps TRBD1 (6 bases). V was cut by 1 base and J by 13 bases, with 11 bases left in between. The germline gives CDR1 SGDLS, CDR2 YYNGEE. The CDR3 covers 12 residues. The CDR3 sequence: CASSVNEGGLFF. Written as DNA, the CDR3 is TGTGCCAGCAGCGTAAACGAGGGGGGACTGTTTTTT.

The V call is TRBV5-4, the J call TRBJ2-5, with D maybe TRBD2 (6 bases). Germline V CDR1 and CDR2: SGHNT, YYREEE (reference sequence). V was trimmed by 1 base and J by 2 bases, leaving 12 bases between them. The CDR3 is 15 residues long. The CDR3 reads CASSLTSTAQETQYF. In DNA, the CDR3 is TGTGCCAGCAGCTTGACTAGCACCGCTCAAGAGACCCAGTACTTC.

The chain is built from TRBV19 and TRBJ1-2; D uncertain. The V end lost 5 bases, the J end lost 4 bases, and 20 bases lay between the germline ends. This CDR3 has 16 amino acids. Germline V gene sequence: CDR1 LNHDA, CDR2 SQIVND (reference sequence). CDR3 DNA: TGTGCCAGTAGTTCAACGATGCTTCCCAACCTCTATGGCTACACCTTC. Protein product: CASSSTMLPNLYGYTF.

The rearrangement uses TRBV29-1 and TRBJ2-5; D ambiguous. Germline values: CDR1 SQVTM, CDR2 ANQGSEA. The CDR3 extends over 12 amino acids. V lost 4 bases and J 0 bases, leaving 6 bases between the germline ends. The CDR3, as DNA: TGCAGCGTTGTTCTAAACCAAGAGACCCAGTACTTC. Amino acid sequence: CSVVLNQETQYF. Together with reference TRBV29-1 and TRBJ2-5, the CDR3 gives the full variable domain: SAVISQKPSRDICQRGTSLTIQCQVDSQVTMMFWYRQQPGQSLTLIATANQGSEATYESGFVIDKFPISRPNLTFSTLTVSNMSPEDSSIYLCSVVLNQETQYFGPGTRLLVL.

CDR3 nucleotide sequence: TGTGCCAGCATCGGACAGGGGAGGGTTAACTATGGCTACACCTTC. This translates into CASIGQGRVNYGYTF. The chain has TRBV6-6 and TRBJ1-2; 9 bases align to TRBD1. The CDR3 is 15 amino acids. CDR1 is MNHNY and CDR2 is SVGAGI in the germline V gene (reference sequence). The V segment lost 7 bases and the J segment 1 base; nucleotides outside the gene matches: 7.

The V call is TRBV7-6, the J call TRBJ2-7; no clear D. The CDR3 has 14 residues. Germline CDR1 is SGHVS and CDR2 is FNYEAQ. Trimming left V 6 bases short and J 1 base short, with 13 bases between. The chain's CDR3 is CASSPVVSSYEQYF. Here the CDR3 DNA reads TGTGCCAGCAGTCCAGTTGTAAGTTCCTACGAGCAGTACTTC.

The DNA of the CDR3 is TGTGCCAGTAGTATAGTTAAGGGGGCGGAGGGGCCCCAGCATTTT. It codes for CASSIVKGAEGPQHF. The chain joins TRBV19 to TRBJ1-5, with TRBD1 matching 7 bases. Looked up from germline, CDR1 is LNHDA and CDR2 is SQIVND (reference sequence). The V segment lost 1 base and the J segment 9 bases; nucleotides outside the gene matches: 9. CDR3 length: 15 residues.

This rearrangement joins TRBV9 to TRBJ2-2, with a tentative D call TRBD1 (6 bases). In germline, CDR1 is SGDLS, CDR2 YYNGEE. This CDR3 spans 16 amino acids. Trimming cost V 4 bases and J 2 bases, with 15 bases left between them. The CDR3 protein is CASSLRDNRNTGELFF. The DNA for the CDR3 is TGTGCCAGCAGCCTTCGGGACAACAGAAACACCGGGGAGCTGTTTTTT. Complete variable domain (other parts from reference TRBV9 and TRBJ2-2): DSGVTQTPKHLITATGQRVTLRCSPRSGDLSVYWYQQSLDQGLQFLIQYYNGEERAKGNILERFSAQQFPDLHSELNLSSLELGDSALYFCASSLRDNRNTGELFFGEGSRLTVL.

This clone was recorded once. The rearrangement uses TRBV5-4 and TRBJ2-1, with D maybe TRBD2 (5 bases). The V end lost 5 bases, the J end lost 6 bases, and 15 bases lay between the germline ends. From germline, CDR1 is SGHNT and CDR2 YYREEE (reference sequence). The CDR3 runs to 14 residues. The CDR3 region is CASRPPVSGNEQFF. DNA of the CDR3: TGTGCCAGCAGACCACCGGTCAGCGGCAATGAGCAGTTCTTC.